Described below is a single T cell receptor beta chain sequence and its context. The sample belongs to a study of cytomegalovirus exposure and HLA in healthy donors. Healthy bone marrow donors made up the donors. Researchers ran the PCR with 60 Vbeta and 13 Jbeta primers. Some clones are missing from TCRdb's copy, which holds only in-frame ones; the method was immunoSEQ multiplex PCR. The data show just over 150,000 clones, around four fifths seen once. Germline V CDR1 and CDR2: SGHTA, FQGTGA. V was cut by 5 bases and J by 1 base, with 9 bases left in between. The CDR3 contains 14 residues. This sequence joins TRBV7-3 and TRBJ1-3, with TRBD1 as a possible D gene (5 bases). This TCR came from a man aged 18-30 years in good health and CMV-seronegative. Sequencing input: PBMCs. DNA for the CDR3: TGTGCCAGCAGCCCAGGGATGTCTGGAAACACCATATATTTT. It specifies CASSPGMSGNTIYF.